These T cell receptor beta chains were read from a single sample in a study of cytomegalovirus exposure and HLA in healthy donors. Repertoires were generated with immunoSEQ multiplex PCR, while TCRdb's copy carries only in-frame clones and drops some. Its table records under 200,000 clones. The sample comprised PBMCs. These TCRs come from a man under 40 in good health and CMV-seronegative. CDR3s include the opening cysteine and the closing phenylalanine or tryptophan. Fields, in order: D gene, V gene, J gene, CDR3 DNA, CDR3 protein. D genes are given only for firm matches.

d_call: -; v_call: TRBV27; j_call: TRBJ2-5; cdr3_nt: TGTGCCAGCAGTTTATTCGCGCCAGGGGTGAACCAAGAGACCCAGTACTTC; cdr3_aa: CASSLFAPGVNQETQYF
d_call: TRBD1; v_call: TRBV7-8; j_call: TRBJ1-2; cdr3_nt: TGTGCCAGCACTCCCATCGGACAGGGCGGTGGCTACACCTTC; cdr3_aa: CASTPIGQGGGYTF
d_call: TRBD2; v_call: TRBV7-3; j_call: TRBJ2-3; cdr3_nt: TGTGCCAGCAGCTTAAACGCGGGAGGAATAGATACGCAGTATTTT; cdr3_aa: CASSLNAGGIDTQYF
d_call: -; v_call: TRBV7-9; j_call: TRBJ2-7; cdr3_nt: TGTGCCAGCAGCTTAGCGGGGGCCGCCTACGAGCAGTACTTC; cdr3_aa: CASSLAGAAYEQYF
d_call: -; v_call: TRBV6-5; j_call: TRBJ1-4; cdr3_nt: TGTGCCAGCAGCCCCGCTAATGAAAAACTGTTTTTT; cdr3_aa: CASSPANEKLFF
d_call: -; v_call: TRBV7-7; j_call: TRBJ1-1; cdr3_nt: TGTGCCAGCAGCAAGGACAGGAACACTGAAGCTTTCTTT; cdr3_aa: CASSKDRNTEAFF
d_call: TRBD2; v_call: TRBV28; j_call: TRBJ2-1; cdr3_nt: TGTGCCAGCACTGTATGGGGGGGTGACAATGAGCAGTTCTTC; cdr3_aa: CASTVWGGDNEQFF
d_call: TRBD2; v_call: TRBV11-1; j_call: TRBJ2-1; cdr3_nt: TGTGCCAGCAGCTGGGGCGGGAATGGACTAGGTTTCGTCAATGAGCAGTTCTTC; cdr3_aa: CASSWGGNGLGFVNEQFF
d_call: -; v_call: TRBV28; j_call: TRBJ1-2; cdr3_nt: TGTGCCAGCAGTTTACAGGGAGGGGCAGGGTATGGCTACACCTTC; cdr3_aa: CASSLQGGAGYGYTF
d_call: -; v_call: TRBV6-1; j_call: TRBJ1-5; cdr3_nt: TGTGCCACCAAGGGGGAGGGAGGGCCCCAGCATTTT; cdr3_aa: CATKGEGGPQHF
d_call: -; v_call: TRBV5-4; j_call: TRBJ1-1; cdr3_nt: TGTGCCAGCAGCCCGGAGTGGGGGGGAGGGGACACTGAAGCTTTCTTT; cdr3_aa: CASSPEWGGGDTEAFF
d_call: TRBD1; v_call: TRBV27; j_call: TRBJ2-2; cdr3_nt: TGTGCCAGCAGTTTGAAGGGGGCGCGATCTACCGGGGAGCTGTTTTTT; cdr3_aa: CASSLKGARSTGELFF
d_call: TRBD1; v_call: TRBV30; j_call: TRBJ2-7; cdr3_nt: TGTGCCTGGACCGGGGGACAGGGCGCCTACGAGCAGTACTTC; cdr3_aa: CAWTGGQGAYEQYF
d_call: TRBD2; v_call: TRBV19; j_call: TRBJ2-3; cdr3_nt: TGTGCCAGTACCCCGCGGGTTGGGGCTAGCGGATTCACAGATACGCAGTATTTT; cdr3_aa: CASTPRVGASGFTDTQYF
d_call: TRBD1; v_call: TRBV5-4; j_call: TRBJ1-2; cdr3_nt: TGTGCCAGCAGTCCTGACAGGGAAAGGGGCTACACCTTC; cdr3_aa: CASSPDRERGYTF
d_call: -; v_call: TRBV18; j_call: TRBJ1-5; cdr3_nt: TGTGCCAGCTCACCACCGGGGGGGGGAAGATATAGCAATCAGCCCCAGCATTTT; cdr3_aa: CASSPPGGGRYSNQPQHF
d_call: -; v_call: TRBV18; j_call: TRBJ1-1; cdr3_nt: TGTGCCAGCTCACCACCAGGGAGCACTGAAGCTTTCTTT; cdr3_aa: CASSPPGSTEAFF
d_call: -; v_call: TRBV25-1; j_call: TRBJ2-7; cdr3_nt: TGTGCCAGCAGTCCCTTGAACAGCTACGAGCAGTACTTC; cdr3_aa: CASSPLNSYEQYF
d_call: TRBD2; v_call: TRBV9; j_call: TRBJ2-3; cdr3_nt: TGTGCCAGCACTTTAAATAGCGGGAGGACAGATACGCAGTATTTT; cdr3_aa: CASTLNSGRTDTQYF
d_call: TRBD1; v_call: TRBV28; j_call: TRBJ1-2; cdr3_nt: TGTGCCAGCAGTTTCAGGGGGGAGGATGGCTACACCTTC; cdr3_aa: CASSFRGEDGYTF
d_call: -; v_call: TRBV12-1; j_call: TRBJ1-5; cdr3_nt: TGTGCCAGCAACCCCAGGGGGGCGAAGGGGAGCAATCAGCCCCAGCATTTT; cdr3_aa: CASNPRGAKGSNQPQHF
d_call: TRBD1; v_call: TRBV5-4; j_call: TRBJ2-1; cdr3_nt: TGTGCCAGCAGCCCCGGAGCAGGGGGACAGTTCTTC; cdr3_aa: CASSPGAGGQFF
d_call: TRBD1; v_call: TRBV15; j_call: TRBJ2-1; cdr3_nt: TGTGCCACCAGCAGAGACAGGGGGTTCGGCAATGAGCAGTTCTTC; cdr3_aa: CATSRDRGFGNEQFF
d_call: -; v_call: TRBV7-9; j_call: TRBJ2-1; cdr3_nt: TGTGCCAGCCTCGCGGGCCTATTGGGTGAGCAGTTCTTC; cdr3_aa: CASLAGLLGEQFF
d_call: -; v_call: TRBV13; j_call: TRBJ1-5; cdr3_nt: TGTGCCAGCAGCTTGGCTGGGCAGAGCAATCAGCCCCAGCATTTT; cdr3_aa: CASSLAGQSNQPQHF
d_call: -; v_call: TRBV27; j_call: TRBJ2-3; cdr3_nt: TGTGCCAGCAGTTCAAACGAACTGACAGATACGCAGTATTTT; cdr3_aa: CASSSNELTDTQYF